Following are 14 T cell receptor beta chains from one sample sequenced in a study of blood T cells in healthy people across ages (dated by TCRdb to the mid-2010s). The library relied on 5' RACE. The listed sequencing device is Illumina HiSeq 2500. A second PCR of about 6 to 12 cycles was run with a J-beta primer mix and a sample-barcoded 5' primer. Through fastp at Q25 and MiXCR, TCRdb rebuilt clones from the public reads, retaining in-frame beta chains. Duplicate CDR3 protein sequences are folded into a single record with the most common DNA and genes. This sample is represented by 1,500,000 or so distinct CDR3 sequences; approximately 42% of them were singletons. The ten most abundant clones make up around 4% of the sample. Sample: blood. These receptors were collected from a woman younger than 30 in good health.

The chain couples TRBV6-5 to TRBJ1-6; D gene unclear. Trimming pared 3 bases from V and 6 bases from J, leaving 12 bases between. CDR1 and CDR2 from the germline V gene are MNHEY and SVGAGI. The CDR3 totals 15 residues. CDR3 sequence reads: CASSYSGRANSPLHF. CDR3 sequence (DNA): TGTGCCAGCAGTTATTCGGGGAGGGCTAATTCACCCCTCCACTTT.

This rearrangement joins TRBV12-3 or TRBV12-4 to TRBJ2-1; TRBD1 aligns across 7 bases. The J segment lost 3 bases and the V segment lost 5 bases, leaving 7 bases of the junction unmatched. This CDR3 contains 15 residues. The CDR3 bases are TGTGCCAGCAGTATCGGACAGGTGGGCTACAATGAGCAGTTCTTC. It translates to CASSIGQVGYNEQFF.

V gene TRBV10-3 combines with J gene TRBJ2-5; a weak D match, TRBD2 (5 bases). The germline CDR1 and CDR2 sequences are ENHRY and SYGVKD. The CDR3 length is 13 residues. V was cut by 2 bases and J by 1 base, with 5 bases left in between. The CDR3 loop reads CAISEGLQETQYF. CDR3 in DNA: TGTGCCATCAGTGAGGGACTCCAAGAGACCCAGTACTTC.

The genes are TRBV3-1 and TRBJ2-2; 15 nucleotides agree with TRBD2. The CDR3 covers 16 residues. V lost 11 bases and J lost 5; bases outside the gene matches: 9. Per germline, CDR1 LGHDT and CDR2 YNNKEL (reference sequence). The CDR3 here is CAVRTSGGARTGELFF. The CDR3 nucleotides read TGTGCCGTCCGGACTAGCGGGGGGGCACGAACCGGGGAGCTGTTTTTT.

This chain uses TRBV5-5 with TRBJ1-3; possibly TRBD1 for D (6 bases). Between the trimmed V and J ends, which lost 0 bases and 8 bases, there was a span of 12 bases. Germline loops: CDR1 SGHKS, CDR2 YYEKEE (reference sequence). The CDR3 is 14 residues long. The CDR3 spells CASSLVQGRDTIYF. The DNA for the CDR3 is TGTGCCAGCAGCTTGGTGCAGGGGCGGGACACCATATATTTT.

J is TRBJ2-3 and V is TRBV7-9; D could derive from TRBD1 or TRBD2 (6 bases each). Trimming left V 2 bases short and J 2 bases short, with 11 bases between. The CDR3 length is 15 residues. The germline CDR1 and CDR2 sequences are SEHNR and FQNEAQ (reference sequence). The CDR3 region is CASSLFGGLTDTQYF. CDR3 DNA sequence: TGTGCCAGCAGCTTATTCGGGGGCCTCACAGATACGCAGTATTTT.

This clonotype has a handful of counts. The chain combines TRBV12-3 or TRBV12-4 with TRBJ1-2, with TRBD1 identical over 9 bases. The CDR3 extends over 16 amino acids. V shed 5 bases, J shed 8 bases, and the junction held 15 bases outside the gene matches. The CDR3 loop is CASSHRVVRTGEGYTF. The CDR3 DNA follows: TGTGCCAGCAGTCATCGCGTCGTCAGGACAGGGGAAGGCTACACCTTC.

A word on this clonotype: One end of the junction is discordant with germline, which a read error may explain. The J gene is TRBJ2-1, the V gene TRBV9, with 7 bases matching TRBD1. Germline V gene data show CDR1 as SGDLS and CDR2 as YYNGEE. This CDR3 is 15 amino acids long. The CDR3 coding sequence is TGTGTCAGCAGCGTAGAGGGGGCCTCCTACAATGAGCAGTTCTTC. It codes for CVSSVEGASYNEQFF.

This chain connects TRBV20-1 to TRBJ2-1, with TRBD1 as a possible D gene (6 bases). The DNA end favors TRBJ2-7, so the J call may be wrong. The germline V gene encodes CDR1 DFQATT and CDR2 SNEGSKA (reference sequence). This CDR3 spans 15 amino acids. The CDR3 loop reads CSVTSTGRSYNEQYF. Here the CDR3 DNA reads TGCAGTGTTACATCGACAGGCAGGTCCTACAATGAGCAGTACTTC.

This clonotype appeared a few times. Sequence at one end of the junction differs from germline and may be a read error. J is TRBJ2-7 and V is TRBV6-2 or TRBV6-3, with D tentatively TRBD1 (6 bases). CDR3 length: 14 amino acids. Germline CDR1 MNHEY, CDR2 SVGEGT. The CDR3 coding sequence is TGCGCCAGCAGCTATCAGGGGCCCTCCTACGAGCAGTACTTC. Protein sequence: CASSYQGPSYEQYF.

Concerning this clonotype: Because the CDR3 is missing its conserved closing phenylalanine or tryptophan, this is likely a read error. The V call is TRBV12-5, the J call TRBJ2-1, with D perhaps TRBD1 (5 bases). The CDR3 covers 14 residues. With 3 bases removed from V and 6 bases from J, the gap between germline ends came to 12 bases. Germline-derived CDR1 and CDR2 are LGHNT and FRNRAP. As DNA, the CDR3 is TGTGCTAGTGGTTTACCAGGGAAGGGCAATGAGCAGTTCGTC. This encodes CASGLPGKGNEQFV.

This clonotype was detected ten times or more. V gene TRBV7-3 combines with J gene TRBJ1-4; D might be TRBD1 (6 bases). Germline V gene lookup returns CDR1 SGHTA and CDR2 FQGTGA. The CDR3 is made up of 12 amino acids. CDR3 amino acids: CVSGRGNEKLFF. In DNA form, the CDR3 reads TGTGTCAGTGGCAGGGGTAATGAAAAACTGTTTTTT.

This clonotype appeared a few times. Here the CDR3 reads CASSQPLGLGGTDTQYF. The CDR3 DNA follows: TGCGCCAGCAGCCAACCATTAGGCCTGGGTGGCACAGATACGCAGTATTTT. The chain joins TRBV4-3 to TRBJ2-3; D unresolved. The CDR3 totals 17 residues. In germline, CDR1 is LGHNA, CDR2 YSLEER. The germline V and J ends were trimmed by 2 bases and 1 base, with 16 bases remaining between them.

In DNA, the CDR3 is TGCAGTGCTAGAGATATGAGAGGGGGCGACACTGAAGCTTTCTTT. This translates into CSARDMRGGDTEAFF. The chain is built from TRBV20-1 and TRBJ1-1; 7 bases match TRBD1. Trimming at V came to 0 bases and at J to 3 bases, leaving 7 bases not matched to a gene. Germline CDR1 DFQATT, CDR2 SNEGSKA (reference sequence). This CDR3 has 15 amino acids.